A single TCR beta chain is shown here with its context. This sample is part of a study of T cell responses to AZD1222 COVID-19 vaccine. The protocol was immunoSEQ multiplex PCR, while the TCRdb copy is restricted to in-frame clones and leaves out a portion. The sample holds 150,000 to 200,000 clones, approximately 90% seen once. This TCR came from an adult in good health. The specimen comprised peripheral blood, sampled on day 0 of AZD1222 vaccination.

The CDR3: CASSLPTASYNEQFF. The CDR3 nucleotides read TGCGCCAGCAGCCTCCCGACGGCCTCCTACAATGAGCAGTTCTTC. The chain uses TRBV5-1 and TRBJ2-1; D uncertain. Per the germline V gene, CDR1 is SGHRS and CDR2 is YFSETQ. The CDR3 loop spans 15 amino acids. Trimming removed 4 bases at V and 0 bases at J, with 11 bases between.